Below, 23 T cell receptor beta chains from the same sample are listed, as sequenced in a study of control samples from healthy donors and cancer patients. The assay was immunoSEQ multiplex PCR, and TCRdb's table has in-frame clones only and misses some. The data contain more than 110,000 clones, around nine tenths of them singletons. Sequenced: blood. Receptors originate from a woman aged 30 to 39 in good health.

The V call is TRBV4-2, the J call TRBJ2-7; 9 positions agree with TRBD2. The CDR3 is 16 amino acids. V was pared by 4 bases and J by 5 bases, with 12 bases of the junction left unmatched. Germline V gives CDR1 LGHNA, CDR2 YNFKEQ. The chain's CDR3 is CASSRRSGSLLDEQYF. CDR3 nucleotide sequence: TGTGCCAGCAGCCGCCGTAGCGGGAGTTTGTTAGACGAGCAGTACTTC.

The CDR3 bases are TGTGCCAGCAGTTTAGGCGGGAAGGGAGGCTACACCTTC. Protein sequence: CASSLGGKGGYTF. The gene calls are TRBV12-3 or TRBV12-4 and TRBJ1-2; D remains ambiguous. V was shortened by 1 base and J by 8 bases, with 11 bases between the two germline ends. This CDR3 contains 13 residues.

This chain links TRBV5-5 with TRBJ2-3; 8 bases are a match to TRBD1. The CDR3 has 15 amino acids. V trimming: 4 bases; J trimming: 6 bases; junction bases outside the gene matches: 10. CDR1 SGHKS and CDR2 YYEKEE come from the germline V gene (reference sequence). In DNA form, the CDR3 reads TGTGCCAGCAGCCTCGGAACAGGGGGTCGGGATACGCAGTATTTT. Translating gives CASSLGTGGRDTQYF.

The CDR3 reads CASRDGGTGNTGELFF. CDR3 sequence (DNA): TGTGCCAGCCGGGACGGAGGGACAGGAAACACCGGGGAGCTGTTTTTT. The chain is built from TRBV19 and TRBJ2-2; TRBD1 aligns across 8 bases. The CDR3 runs 16 residues. V shed 9 bases, J shed 2 bases, and the junction held 11 bases outside the gene matches. Germline CDR1 and CDR2: LNHDA and SQIVND (reference sequence).

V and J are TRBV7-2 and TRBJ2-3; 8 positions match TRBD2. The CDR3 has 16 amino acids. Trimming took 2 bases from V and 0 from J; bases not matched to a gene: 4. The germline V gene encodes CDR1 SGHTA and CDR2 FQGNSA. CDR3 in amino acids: CASSLSGSTSTDTQYF. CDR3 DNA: TGTGCCAGCAGCTTAAGCGGGAGCACTAGCACAGATACGCAGTATTTT.

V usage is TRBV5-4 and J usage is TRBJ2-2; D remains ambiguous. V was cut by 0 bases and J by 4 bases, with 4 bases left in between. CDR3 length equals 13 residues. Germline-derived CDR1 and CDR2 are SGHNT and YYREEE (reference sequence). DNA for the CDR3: TGTGCCAGCAGCTTGGATGGCACCGGGGAGCTGTTTTTT. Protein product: CASSLDGTGELFF.

CDR3 in DNA: TGTGCCAGCATCGGCGGGCCCTCCTACAATGAGCAGTTCTTC. As protein: CASIGGPSYNEQFF. V and J are TRBV28 and TRBJ2-1; TRBD2 is a possible D gene (5 bases). Between the trimmed V and J ends, which lost 7 bases and 0 bases, there was a span of 10 bases. The CDR3 consists of 14 residues. The V gene's germline CDR1 is MDHEN and CDR2 SYDVKM.

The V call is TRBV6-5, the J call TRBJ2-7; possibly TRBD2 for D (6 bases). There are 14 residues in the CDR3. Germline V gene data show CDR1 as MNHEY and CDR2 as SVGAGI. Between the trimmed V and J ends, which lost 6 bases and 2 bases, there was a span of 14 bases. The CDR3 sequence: CASSQAGGTYEQYF. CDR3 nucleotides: TGTGCCAGCAGCCAAGCCGGCGGGACCTACGAGCAGTACTTC.

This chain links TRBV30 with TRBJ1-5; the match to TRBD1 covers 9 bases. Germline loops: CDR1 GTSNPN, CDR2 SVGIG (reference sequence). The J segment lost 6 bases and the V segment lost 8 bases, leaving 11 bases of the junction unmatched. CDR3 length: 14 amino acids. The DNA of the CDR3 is TGTGCCGCCCACCTGACAGGGGGAGGTCAGCCCCAGCATTTT. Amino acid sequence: CAAHLTGGGQPQHF.

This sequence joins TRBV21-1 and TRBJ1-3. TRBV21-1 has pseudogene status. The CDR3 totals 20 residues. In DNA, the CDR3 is TGTGCCAGCAGCAAAGCCCCTCCGCCTGAGGGCAAAACCTCTGGAAACACCATATATTTT. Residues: CASSKAPPPEGKTSGNTIYF.

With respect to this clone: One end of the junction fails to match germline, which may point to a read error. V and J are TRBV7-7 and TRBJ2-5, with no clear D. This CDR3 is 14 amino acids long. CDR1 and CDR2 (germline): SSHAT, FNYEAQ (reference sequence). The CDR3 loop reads CASSLCLPGETQYF. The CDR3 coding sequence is TGTGCTAGCAGCTTATGCCTACCTGGGGAGACCCAGTACTTC.

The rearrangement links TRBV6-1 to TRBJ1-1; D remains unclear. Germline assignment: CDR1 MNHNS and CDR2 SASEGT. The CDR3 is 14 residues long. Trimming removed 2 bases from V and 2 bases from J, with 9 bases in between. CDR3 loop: CASSEYRQNTEAFF. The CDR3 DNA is TGTGCCAGCAGTGAATATAGGCAAAACACTGAAGCTTTCTTT.

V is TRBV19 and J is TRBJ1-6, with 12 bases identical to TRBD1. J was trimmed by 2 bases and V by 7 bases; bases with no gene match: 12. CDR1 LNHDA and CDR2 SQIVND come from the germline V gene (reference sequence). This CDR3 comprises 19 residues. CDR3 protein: CASTQSPGTGGAYNSPLHF. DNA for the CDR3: TGTGCCAGTACCCAGTCACCCGGGACAGGGGGCGCCTATAATTCACCCCTCCACTTT.

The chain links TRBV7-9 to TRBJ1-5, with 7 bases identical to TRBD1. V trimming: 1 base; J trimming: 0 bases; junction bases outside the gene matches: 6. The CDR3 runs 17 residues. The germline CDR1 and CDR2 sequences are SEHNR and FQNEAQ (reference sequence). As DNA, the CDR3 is TGTGCCAGCAGCTTAGAAAAGGGACAGCTTAGCAATCAGCCCCAGCATTTT. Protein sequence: CASSLEKGQLSNQPQHF. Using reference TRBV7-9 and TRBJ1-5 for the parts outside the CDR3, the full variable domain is DTGVSQNPRHKITKRGQNVTFRCDPISEHNRLYWYRQTLGQGPEFLTYFQNEAQLEKSRLLSDRFSAERPKGSFSTLEIQRTEQGDSAMYLCASSLEKGQLSNQPQHFGDGTRLSIL.

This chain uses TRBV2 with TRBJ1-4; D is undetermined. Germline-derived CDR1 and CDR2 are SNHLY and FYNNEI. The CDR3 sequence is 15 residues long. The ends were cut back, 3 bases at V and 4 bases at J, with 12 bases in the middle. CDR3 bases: TGTGCCAGCAGTGATTTGGGTTCTGGTAATGAAAAACTGTTTTTT. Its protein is CASSDLGSGNEKLFF.

CDR3: CASSGTGRTGELFF. CDR3 coding DNA: TGTGCCAGCAGTGGAACCGGGAGAACCGGGGAGCTGTTTTTT. V and J are TRBV6-4 and TRBJ2-2, with D perhaps matching TRBD2 (6 bases). Per germline, CDR1 MRHNA and CDR2 SNTAGT. V lost 4 bases and J 5 bases, leaving 11 bases between the germline ends. This CDR3 is built from 14 residues.

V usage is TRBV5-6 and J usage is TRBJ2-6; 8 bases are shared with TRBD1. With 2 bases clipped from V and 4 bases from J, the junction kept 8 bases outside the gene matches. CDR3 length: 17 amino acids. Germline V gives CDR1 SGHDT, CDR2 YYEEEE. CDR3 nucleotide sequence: TGTGCCAGCAGCTTCCGGACAGGGTACGCGGGGGCCAACGTCCTGACTTTC. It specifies CASSFRTGYAGANVLTF.

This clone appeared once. The CDR3 region has the DNA TGTGCCAGCAGCGCGGGAGTCGGGACTGAAGCTTTCTTT. Translation gives CASSAGVGTEAFF. The chain employs TRBV5-6 and TRBJ1-1; D remains ambiguous. Looked up from germline, CDR1 is SGHDT and CDR2 is YYEEEE. The CDR3 runs 13 residues. Between the trimmed V and J ends, which lost 4 bases and 5 bases, there was a span of 12 bases.

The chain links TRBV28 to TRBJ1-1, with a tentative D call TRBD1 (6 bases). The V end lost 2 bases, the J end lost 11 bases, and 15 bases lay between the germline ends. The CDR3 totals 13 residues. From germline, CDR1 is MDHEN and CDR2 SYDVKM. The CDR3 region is CASSLQTGPRAFF. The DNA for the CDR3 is TGTGCCAGCAGTTTACAAACAGGGCCAAGGGCTTTCTTT.

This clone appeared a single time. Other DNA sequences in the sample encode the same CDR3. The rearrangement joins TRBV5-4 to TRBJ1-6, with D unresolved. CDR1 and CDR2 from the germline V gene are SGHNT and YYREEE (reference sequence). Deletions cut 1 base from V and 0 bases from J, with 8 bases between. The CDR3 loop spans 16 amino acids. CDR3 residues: CASSLSGSSYNSPLHF. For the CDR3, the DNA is TGTGCCAGCAGCTTGTCCGGGAGCTCCTATAATTCACCCCTCCACTTT.

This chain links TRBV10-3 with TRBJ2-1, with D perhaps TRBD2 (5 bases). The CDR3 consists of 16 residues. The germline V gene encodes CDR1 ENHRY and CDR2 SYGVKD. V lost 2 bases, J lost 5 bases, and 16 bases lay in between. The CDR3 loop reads CAISEPAGSTHNEQFF. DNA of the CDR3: TGTGCCATCAGTGAGCCGGCGGGTTCCACTCACAATGAGCAGTTCTTC.

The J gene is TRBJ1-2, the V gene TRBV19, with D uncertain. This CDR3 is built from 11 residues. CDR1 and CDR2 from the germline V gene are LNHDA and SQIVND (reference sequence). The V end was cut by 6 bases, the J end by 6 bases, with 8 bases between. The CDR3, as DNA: TGTGCCAGTAGACTGAACGATGGCTACACCTTC. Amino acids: CASRLNDGYTF.

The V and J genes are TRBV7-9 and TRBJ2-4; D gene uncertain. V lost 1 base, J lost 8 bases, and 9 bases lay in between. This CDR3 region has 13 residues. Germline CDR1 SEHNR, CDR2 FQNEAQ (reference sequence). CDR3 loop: CASSLDGGDIQYF. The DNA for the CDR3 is TGTGCCAGCAGCTTAGACGGTGGGGACATTCAGTACTTC.